This T cell receptor (beta chain) was sequenced in a study of OX40 agonist ivuxolimab in advanced cancers. Trimming at V came to 6 bases and at J to 4 bases, leaving 4 bases not matched to a gene. Germline CDR1 is MNHEY and CDR2 is SVGAGI. CDR3 length: 15 amino acids. The protocol was immunoSEQ multiplex PCR, while the TCRdb copy is restricted to in-frame clones and leaves out a portion. The sample consists of 97,000 or so clones, around 87% of them appearing once. The sequence was obtained from an adult with an advanced solid tumor such as melanoma, head and neck, liver or kidney cancer. V gene TRBV6-5 combines with J gene TRBJ2-3, with TRBD2 identical over 13 bases. Specimen: CD4+ or CD8+ T cells sorted from blood, collected in a trial of the OX40 agonist ivuxolimab. The CDR3 bases are TGTGCCAGCAGGTCGACTAGCGGGAGGTCAGATACGCAGTATTTT. Translated, it gives CASRSTSGRSDTQYF.